The rows below give T cell receptor beta chains drawn from one sample of a study of blood T cell repertoires in COVID-19. The protocol was immunoSEQ multiplex PCR, while the TCRdb copy is restricted to in-frame clones and leaves out a portion. Among 160,000 or so clones listed, roughly 93% were seen once. Material: peripheral blood. The receptors originated from a woman aged 60-75 years with COVID-19, enrolled during active disease. Both conserved end residues are part of each CDR3. D genes are given only for firm matches. Clone size is given for some rows only: seen once, a few or many times, or a class if the clone is expanded.

- | TRBJ2-2 | - | TRBV7-6 | CASSPPQGSVTGELFF | TGTGCCAGCAGCCCGCCCCAGGGGAGTGTCACCGGGGAGCTGTTTTTT
TRBD1 | TRBJ1-1 | - | TRBV7-2 | CASSPRQGGTEAFF | TGTGCCAGCAGCCCCCGACAGGGCGGCACTGAAGCTTTCTTT
TRBD2 | TRBJ2-1 | - | TRBV19 | CASSMGLARNEQFF | TGTGCCAGTAGTATGGGACTAGCGAGGAATGAGCAGTTCTTC
TRBD1 | TRBJ1-2 | - | TRBV6-5 | CASRGQGARGYTF | TGTGCCAGCAGGGGTCAGGGGGCGCGAGGCTACACCTTC
- | TRBJ1-2 | - | TRBV6-1 | CASSEALLGFQGSDGYTF | TGTGCCAGCAGTGAAGCGCTTCTAGGCTTTCAGGGCTCGGATGGCTACACCTTC
TRBD2 | TRBJ2-1 | - | TRBV30 | CAWSRTSRAYNEQFF | TGTGCCTGGAGTCGGACTAGCCGAGCCTACAATGAGCAGTTCTTC
- | TRBJ2-1 | - | TRBV6-4 | CASSPGTPRRNEQFF | TGTGCCAGCAGTCCCGGGACTCCTAGGAGGAATGAGCAGTTCTTC
- | TRBJ1-5 | - | TRBV2 | CASSDLRLNQPQHF | TGTGCCAGCAGTGACTTAAGACTCAATCAGCCCCAGCATTTT
TRBD1 | TRBJ1-2 | - | TRBV2 | CARRTGGNYGYTF | TGTGCCAGAAGGACAGGGGGAAACTATGGCTACACCTTC
TRBD1 | TRBJ1-6 | - | TRBV7-6 | CASSRSGQGSNSPLHF | TGTGCCAGCAGCCGAAGCGGACAGGGGAGTAATTCACCCCTCCACTTT
- | TRBJ1-6 | - | TRBV7-3 | CASSFAGINSPLHF | TGTGCCAGCAGCTTTGCGGGGATTAATTCACCCCTCCACTTT
TRBD2 | TRBJ2-1 | - | TRBV7-2 | CASSSSGGFNNEQFF | TGTGCCAGCAGCTCTAGCGGGGGTTTTAACAATGAGCAGTTCTTC
- | TRBJ2-3 | - | TRBV5-4 | CASSGGVAGTSTDTQYF | TGTGCCAGCAGTGGCGGCGTGGCGGGGACGAGCACAGATACGCAGTATTTT
TRBD1 | TRBJ1-5 | - | TRBV2 | CASSGPEGGQGNQPQHF | TGTGCCAGCAGTGGCCCTGAGGGGGGACAGGGCAATCAGCCCCAGCATTTT
TRBD1 | TRBJ1-1 | - | TRBV7-3 | CASSFAGTGTAEAFF | TGTGCCAGCAGCTTCGCCGGGACAGGGACCGCTGAAGCTTTCTTT
TRBD1 | TRBJ1-5 | - | TRBV2 | CASRGGLGAQHF | TGTGCCAGCAGAGGGGGCCTCGGTGCCCAGCATTTT
- | TRBJ2-1 | - | TRBV15 | CATRDTRRFNEQFF | TGTGCCACCAGGGACACAAGAAGATTCAATGAGCAGTTCTTC
- | TRBJ1-2 | - | TRBV6-2/TRBV6-3 | CASSYDVQIYGYTF | TGTGCCAGCAGTTACGATGTACAGATCTATGGCTACACCTTC
TRBD1 | TRBJ2-3 | once | TRBV2 | CASSTQGQGTDTQYF | TGTGCCAGCAGCACACAGGGGCAGGGCACAGATACGCAGTATTTT
TRBD1 | TRBJ1-1 | - | TRBV18 | CASSLGQGVEAFF | TGTGCCAGCTCACTAGGACAGGGGGTTGAAGCTTTCTTT
TRBD1 | TRBJ1-4 | - | TRBV19 | CASRNRGAEKLFF | TGTGCCAGTAGAAACAGGGGGGCAGAAAAACTGTTTTTT
TRBD1 | TRBJ2-7 | - | TRBV11-1 | CASSSGQGPYEQYF | TGTGCCAGCAGCTCGGGACAGGGCCCTTACGAGCAGTACTTC
- | TRBJ2-5 | - | TRBV12-3/TRBV12-4 | CASSYQETQYF | TGTGCCAGCAGCTACCAAGAGACCCAGTACTTC
- | TRBJ1-2 | - | TRBV6-2/TRBV6-3 | CASSFGLPYGYTF | TGTGCCAGCAGTTTTGGGCTGCCCTATGGCTACACCTTC
- | TRBJ1-1 | - | TRBV5-1 | CASSLDQGNTEAFF | TGCGCCAGCAGCTTGGATCAGGGTAACACTGAAGCTTTCTTT
- | TRBJ2-7 | - | TRBV30 | CAWSATGEQYF | TGTGCCTGGAGTGCCACAGGGGAGCAGTACTTC
TRBD1 | TRBJ2-5 | - | TRBV6-2/TRBV6-3 | CASSYRDRGRLVQETQYF | TGTGCCAGCAGTTACCGGGACAGGGGGAGACTAGTCCAAGAGACCCAGTACTTC
TRBD1 | TRBJ1-4 | - | TRBV10-3 | CASTRDRGRSNEKLFF | TGTGCCAGTACCCGGGACAGGGGGCGGTCGAATGAAAAACTGTTTTTT
- | TRBJ2-7 | - | TRBV7-9 | CASSLIVRSAFREQYF | TGTGCCAGCAGCTTAATTGTCCGATCAGCGTTCCGCGAGCAGTACTTC
- | TRBJ2-3 | - | TRBV12-3/TRBV12-4 | CASSSPGGTQYF | TGTGCCAGCAGTTCACCGGGTGGTACGCAGTATTTT
- | TRBJ2-5 | - | TRBV10-3 | CASMAGSQETQYF | TGTGCCTCCATGGCGGGGAGTCAAGAGACCCAGTACTTC
- | TRBJ2-1 | - | TRBV4-2 | CASSLDTYNEQFF | TGTGCCAGCAGCCTGGACACTTACAATGAGCAGTTCTTC
- | TRBJ1-3 | once | TRBV6-5 | CASSGGASGNTIYF | TGTGCCAGCTCTGGAGGGGCCTCTGGAAACACCATATATTTT
- | TRBJ1-1 | - | TRBV5-8 | CASSFESRGWGNTEAFF | TGTGCCAGCAGCTTCGAGAGCCGGGGGTGGGGGAACACTGAAGCTTTCTTT
TRBD2 | TRBJ2-3 | - | TRBV6-2/TRBV6-3 | CASSRPRGSTDTQYF | TGTGCCAGCAGCCGCCCGCGGGGGAGCACAGATACGCAGTATTTT
TRBD1 | TRBJ1-2 | - | TRBV15 | CATSRLPGQGYGYTF | TGTGCCACCAGCAGACTTCCGGGACAGGGCTATGGCTACACCTTC
- | TRBJ2-3 | - | TRBV20-1 | CSASLRGPVTDTQYF | TGCAGTGCTAGTTTGCGGGGGCCCGTCACAGATACGCAGTATTTT
TRBD1 | TRBJ1-3 | - | TRBV2 | CASRSDRTSGNTIYF | TGTGCCAGCAGGTCGGACAGGACTTCTGGAAACACCATATATTTT
TRBD1 | TRBJ1-5 | - | TRBV12-5 | CAIHGPGQGTHSNQPQHF | TGTGCTATCCACGGGCCGGGACAGGGGACCCATAGCAATCAGCCCCAGCATTTT
- | TRBJ1-5 | once | TRBV15 | CATSSQGLNQPQHF | TGTGCCACCAGCAGTCAGGGTCTCAATCAGCCCCAGCATTTT
TRBD1 | TRBJ2-7 | - | TRBV5-1 | CASSLARGFRSYEQYF | TGCGCCAGCAGCTTGGCCAGGGGGTTCAGGTCCTACGAGCAGTACTTC
- | TRBJ1-5 | - | TRBV7-9 | CASSGSNQPQHF | TGTGCCAGCAGCGGCAGCAATCAGCCCCAGCATTTT
TRBD2 | TRBJ2-1 | - | TRBV28 | CASSSSGVSSYNEQFF | TGTGCCAGCAGTTCTAGCGGGGTGAGCTCCTACAATGAGCAGTTCTTC
- | TRBJ2-2 | - | TRBV7-8 | CASNRLVNTGELFF | TGTGCCAGCAACCGGCTAGTGAACACCGGGGAGCTGTTTTTT
TRBD1 | TRBJ1-2 | - | TRBV4-2 | CASSQERGPPNYGYTF | TGTGCCAGCAGCCAAGAGAGGGGGCCTCCTAACTATGGCTACACCTTC
- | TRBJ2-3 | - | TRBV3-1/TRBV3-2 | CASRSGSTDTQYF | TGTGCCAGCAGATCGGGGAGCACAGATACGCAGTATTTT
TRBD1 | TRBJ2-7 | - | TRBV29-1 | CSVGAGTGVEQYF | TGCAGCGTTGGAGCCGGGACAGGGGTCGAGCAGTACTTC
- | TRBJ1-5 | - | TRBV28 | CASSHEISNQPQHF | TGTGCCAGCAGCCACGAGATTAGCAATCAGCCCCAGCATTTT
- | TRBJ1-4 | - | TRBV9 | CASSVGGGSEKLFF | TGTGCCAGCAGCGTTGGGGGAGGGAGTGAAAAACTGTTTTTT